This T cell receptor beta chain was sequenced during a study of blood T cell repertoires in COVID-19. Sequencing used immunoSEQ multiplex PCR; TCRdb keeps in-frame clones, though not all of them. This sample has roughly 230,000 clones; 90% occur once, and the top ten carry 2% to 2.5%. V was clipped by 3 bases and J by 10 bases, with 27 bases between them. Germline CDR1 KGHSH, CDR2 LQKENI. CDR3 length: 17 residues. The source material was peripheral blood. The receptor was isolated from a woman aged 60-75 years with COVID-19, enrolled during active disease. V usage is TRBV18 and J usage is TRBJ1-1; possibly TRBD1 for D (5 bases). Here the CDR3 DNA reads TGTGCCAGCTCACCCCTCCCCCAAAATAGACAGACGGGTGGAGCTTTCTTT. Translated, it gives CASSPLPQNRQTGGAFF.